This T cell receptor (beta chain) was documented in a study of CD4 T cells in relation to SARS-CoV-2 and coronaviruses (dated by TCRdb to about 2021). Regarding the study in general: In the ViraFEST assay, PBMCs were cultured with antigen for around nine days, after which TCR beta CDR3s were sequenced to identify antigen-specific clonal expansions. An HIV-1 Nef peptide pool or a culture without peptide was used as the negative reference condition. Patient-derived lymphoblastoid cell lines were used to map the HLA restriction of shared crossreactive spike epitopes. At the level of individual TCR clonotypes, the study evaluated whether memory CD4+ T cells crossreact between the spike proteins of SARS-CoV-2 and those of common cold coronaviruses. Samples from a few pre-COVID donors and the naive versus memory experiments were sequenced with the Adaptive Biotechnologies TCR-sequencing kit; other data were Illumina-based. A different TCR-beta assay, based on Illumina, was used to sequence expansion assays from other donors in the study. What the work shows at the level of the full study, not this receptor alone: Small numbers of patients and of tested TCRs were a limitation of the study. No donor contributed both pre-pandemic and post-infection samples, which limited tracing the source of pre-existing responses. Crossreactive clones showed significantly weaker SARS-CoV-2-driven expansion than monoreactive clones, consistent with antigenic imprinting. Approximately 60% of donors had memory CD4+ clonotypes that crossrecognized SARS-CoV-2 and at least one common cold coronavirus spike. Crossreactivity analysis was centred on spike protein, so crossreactivity against other viral proteins was not assessed.

CD4+ T cells from unexposed donors were collected before the COVID-19 pandemic (2011-2018). After around ten days of culture, CD4+ T cells were isolated with the EasySep CD4+ T cell isolation kit. As cell numbers permitted, CD4+ T cells from unexposed donors were tested for reactivity to SARS-CoV-2 S and N and to four common cold coronavirus spike pools. Each well held some 1.9 million PBMCs cultured in IMDM containing roughly 5% human AB serum and 10 IU/ml IL-2. Half of the culture medium was replaced with fresh IL-2-containing medium on days 3 and 7. Triplicate replicate wells were generally used for each peptide culture condition. Leukapheresis product for the unexposed donors was bought commercially. Ficoll-Paque PLUS gradient centrifugation was used to isolate PBMCs from leukapheresis product or whole blood. PBMCs were either used fresh in the expansion assay or cryopreserved at -140 degrees C. The QIAamp Micro DNA Kit was used to extract genomic DNA from the CD4+ T cells.

To note about this clone: The clone's antigen remains unknown. Nothing much larger sits one base from this clone, and base qualities are not available.

The CDR3 starts with the cysteine, ends with the phenylalanine, and has 16 residues. The CDR3 DNA has 48 bases and is translated from base 1. Via the germline V gene, CDR1 is MGHRA and CDR2 YSYEKL. The junction shows trimming of 5 bases on V and 5 bases on J, plus 20 bases between the germline ends. Receptor libraries were prepared by the immunoSEQ multiplex PCR assay. The paper's data handling went like this. Preprocessing removed nonproductive sequences and CDR3s not starting with C, not ending with F or W, or shorter than 7 amino acids. Antigen-specific clonotypes were called with the MANAFEST web app, based on expansion relative to reference and other culture wells. A clone was considered positive if the clone showed significant expansion compared with the reference culture in 2 of 3 replicate wells at an FDR below 0.05. For a clone to be considered positive, significant expansion relative to all other tandem wells and an odds ratio above 5 were also required. CDR3 homology was measured as pairwise Levenshtein distance, computed with the stringdist R package after trimming three terminal residues from each end. TCRdb took over this immuneACCESS table, retaining in-frame rearrangements with V and J assigned. Such tables are incomplete; in checked studies, under half of the missing clones stem from an unresolved V gene, and the remainder is unexplained. V and J calls and clone size are as listed in that table; D and trimming were resolved from the DNA. Recorded for this sample are some 16,000 clones; about 81% of them occurred a single time. The leading ten clones occupy 31% of the sample.

The chain joins TRBV4-1 to TRBJ2-3, with the D call perhaps TRBD1 or TRBD2, each one matching 6 bases. The specimen was CD4+ T cells from PBMCs, cultured in vitro. The clonotype was recovered from a human donor in good health. The nucleotides read TGCGCCAGCAGCAAGATCGGGGGCCAGTCCTTAGATACGCAGTATTTT. Translated, this gives CASSKIGGQSLDTQYF.